These 15 T cell receptor beta chains came from one sample sequenced in a study of T cell responses to AZD1222 COVID-19 vaccine. Method: immunoSEQ multiplex PCR; TCRdb's copy keeps in-frame clones and lacks some. The profile shows around 100,000 clones, around 94% of them singletons. This sample comprised peripheral blood, obtained on day 0 of AZD1222 vaccination. These receptors originate from an adult in good health.

This clone was seen only once. The rearrangement links TRBV6-5 to TRBJ1-3; 7 bases are a match to TRBD1. The length of the CDR3 is 15 residues. Germline values: CDR1 MNHEY, CDR2 SVGAGI. V shed 2 bases, J shed 1 base, and the junction held 2 bases outside the gene matches. CDR3 in amino acids: CASSYATGSGNTIYF. CDR3 nucleotide sequence: TGTGCCAGCAGTTACGCGACAGGGTCTGGAAACACCATATATTTT.

The V gene is TRBV30, the J gene TRBJ2-7, with D hard to call. Germline CDR1 reads GTSNPN; CDR2 reads SVGIG (reference sequence). The V and J ends lost 4 bases and 6 bases respectively, with 13 bases between them. The CDR3 sequence is 12 residues long. The CDR3 sequence is CAWNRETSEQYF. CDR3 sequence (DNA): TGTGCCTGGAATAGGGAAACCTCCGAGCAGTACTTC. Combining the CDR3 with reference TRBV30 and TRBJ2-7 gives the whole variable domain SQTIHQWPATLVQPVGSPLSLECTVEGTSNPNLYWYRQAAGRGLQLLFYSVGIGQISSEVPQNLSASRPQDRQFILSSKKLLLSDSGFYLCAWNRETSEQYFGPGTRLTVT.

The rearrangement joins TRBV30 to TRBJ1-1; D call uncertain. Germline CDR1 reads GTSNPN; CDR2 reads SVGIG (reference sequence). Trimming removed 4 bases from V and 1 base from J, with 10 bases in between. The CDR3 sequence is 13 residues long. CDR3 region: CAWTRASNTEAFF. CDR3 sequence (DNA): TGTGCCTGGACAAGAGCCTCGAACACTGAAGCTTTCTTT.

The CDR3 loop reads CASRGYAGEAFF. The DNA for the CDR3 is TGTGCCAGCAGGGGATACGCGGGGGAAGCTTTCTTT. V gene TRBV28 combines with J gene TRBJ1-1; D unclear. Germline CDR1 is MDHEN and CDR2 is SYDVKM. The CDR3 has 12 residues. The V end lost 6 bases, the J end lost 8 bases, and 13 bases lay between the germline ends.

The genes are TRBV27 and TRBJ1-1; D ambiguous. Germline CDR1 is MNHEY and CDR2 is SMNVEV (reference sequence). This CDR3 is built from 14 residues. Trimming removed 1 base from V and 11 bases from J, with 17 bases in between. In DNA, the CDR3 is TGTGCCAGCAGTTTATTGGGGAACCCTCGCCACGCTTTCTTT. This codes for CASSLLGNPRHAFF.

This chain connects TRBV25-1 to TRBJ2-5; 8 nucleotides match TRBD2. CDR3 size: 12 residues. V shed 8 bases, J shed 6 bases, and the junction held 5 bases outside the gene matches. Looked up from germline, CDR1 is MGHDK and CDR2 is SYGVNS. The DNA for the CDR3 is TGTGCCAGCGGTAGCGGGATGAAGACCCAGTACTTC. Its translation: CASGSGMKTQYF.

The genes are TRBV12-3 or TRBV12-4 and TRBJ1-2; 9 bases are shared with TRBD1. The junction had 4 bases not matched to a gene; V was cut back by 8 bases and J by 6 bases. This CDR3 region has 12 residues. In DNA form, the CDR3 reads TGTGCCAGCCGGACAGGGGCCCATGGCTACACCTTC. Translated, it gives CASRTGAHGYTF.

The V and J genes are TRBV7-8 and TRBJ1-5; D is undetermined. The V gene's germline CDR1 is SGHVS and CDR2 FQNEAQ. This CDR3 has 15 residues. The ends were cut back, 4 bases at V and 3 bases at J, with 13 bases in the middle. CDR3 nucleotides: TGTGCCAGCAGCTCAAGAATAACCTTCAATCAGCCCCAGCATTTT. Its protein product is CASSSRITFNQPQHF.

The rearrangement links TRBV28 to TRBJ1-6; D uncertain. This CDR3 has 14 amino acids. Between the trimmed V and J ends, which lost 2 bases and 6 bases, there was a span of 8 bases. CDR1 is MDHEN, CDR2 SYDVKM, per germline. The CDR3 sequence is CASSLLASNSPLHF. DNA for the CDR3: TGTGCCAGCAGTTTACTCGCCAGTAATTCACCCCTCCACTTT. Full variable domain (remainder filled in from reference TRBV28 and TRBJ1-6): DVKVTQSSRYLVKRTGEKVFLECVQDMDHENMFWYRQDPGLGLRLIYFSYDVKMKEKGDIPEGYSVSREKKERFSLILESASTNQTSMYLCASSLLASNSPLHFGNGTRLTVT.

V and J are TRBV7-3 and TRBJ2-3, with TRBD1 identical over 9 bases. CDR1 and CDR2 (germline): SGHTA, FQGTGA. The CDR3 consists of 15 residues. V was clipped by 5 bases and J by 2 bases; unmatched bases: 5. The CDR3 nucleotides are TGTGCCAGCAGCCCGGACAGGGGACCCACAGATACGCAGTATTTT. This encodes CASSPDRGPTDTQYF.

The V gene is TRBV25-1, the J gene TRBJ1-1, with D unclear. The germline V and J ends were trimmed by 5 bases and 5 bases, with 15 bases remaining between them. Germline V gives CDR1 MGHDK, CDR2 SYGVNS. This CDR3 has 14 residues. CDR3 in amino acids: CASSPISPGTEAFF. The CDR3 DNA reads TGTGCCAGCAGTCCGATCTCCCCAGGAACTGAAGCTTTCTTT.

The genes are TRBV19 and TRBJ1-2, with D uncertain. Looked up from germline, CDR1 is LNHDA and CDR2 is SQIVND (reference sequence). This CDR3 contains 15 residues. Deletions cut 2 bases from V and 0 bases from J, with 10 bases between. The DNA of the CDR3 is TGTGCCAGTAGTATATCCTCGACTACTAACTATGGCTACACCTTC. Its translation: CASSISSTTNYGYTF.

This sequence joins TRBV18 and TRBJ1-5; D unclear. In germline, CDR1 is KGHSH, CDR2 LQKENI. Trimming removed 2 bases from V and 4 bases from J, with 6 bases in between. The length of the CDR3 is 13 residues. CDR3 in amino acids: CASSPRENQPQHF. The CDR3 region has the DNA TGTGCCAGCTCACCAAGGGAGAATCAGCCCCAGCATTTT.

The rearrangement links TRBV27 to TRBJ1-2; 8 bases map to TRBD1. Trimming took 5 bases from V and 1 from J; bases not matched to a gene: 9. The CDR3 length is 16 residues. Looked up from germline, CDR1 is MNHEY and CDR2 is SMNVEV (reference sequence). The DNA for the CDR3 is TGTGCCAGCAGTGCCCGGGACAGGTTCTTTAACTATGGCTACACCTTC. Encoded protein: CASSARDRFFNYGYTF.

V and J are TRBV4-1 and TRBJ2-7, with 8 bases aligning to TRBD1. V dropped 4 bases and J dropped 5; count of bases not matched to a gene: 7. The CDR3 has 14 amino acids. Germline CDR1 MGHRA, CDR2 YSYEKL. The CDR3 DNA reads TGCGCCAGCAGCCTCGACAGGGGAGTCAACGAGCAGTACTTC. Protein sequence: CASSLDRGVNEQYF.